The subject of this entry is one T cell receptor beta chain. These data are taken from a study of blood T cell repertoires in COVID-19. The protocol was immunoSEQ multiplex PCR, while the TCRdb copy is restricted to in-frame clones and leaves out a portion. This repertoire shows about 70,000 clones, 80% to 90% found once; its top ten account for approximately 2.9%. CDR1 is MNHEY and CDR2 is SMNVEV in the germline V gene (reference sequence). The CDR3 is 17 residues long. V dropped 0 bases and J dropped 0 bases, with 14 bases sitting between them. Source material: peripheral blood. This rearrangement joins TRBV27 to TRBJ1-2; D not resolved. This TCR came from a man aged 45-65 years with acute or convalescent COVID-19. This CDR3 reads CASSLSPRAGANYGYTF. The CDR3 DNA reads TGTGCCAGCAGTTTATCCCCCCGGGCGGGAGCTAACTATGGCTACACCTTC.